The rows below give T cell receptor beta chains drawn from one sample of a study of blood T cell repertoires in COVID-19. Clones were sequenced by immunoSEQ multiplex PCR, and TCRdb holds only the in-frame ones, with some missing. The data hold roughly 160,000 clones, with roughly 88% observed a single time. Sequences were obtained from peripheral blood. The receptors come from an elderly man with COVID-19, enrolled during active disease. Both conserved end residues are part of each CDR3. A D gene is named only where the DNA matches it firmly. Size is omitted from some rows. Given values are once, few, many or a class for expanded clones.

V gene	D gene	clone size	J gene	CDR3 DNA	CDR3 protein
TRBV4-3	.	.	TRBJ1-3	TGCGCCAGCAGCCATCTCTATACAGGGAAGGCCTCTGGAAACACCATATATTTT	CASSHLYTGKASGNTIYF
TRBV27	.	once	TRBJ1-3	TGTGCCAGCAGTCCCCCCCACAGACACTGCCCCTCTGGAAACACCATATATTTT	CASSPPHRHCPSGNTIYF
TRBV5-6	.	.	TRBJ2-7	TGTGCCAGCAGCCGCACGGGGGCCTACGAGCAGTACTTC	CASSRTGAYEQYF
TRBV4-1	TRBD2	.	TRBJ2-2	TGCGCCAGCAGCCAAGATGAAAGGCTAGCGGGGGCAGGCACCGGGGAGCTGTTTTTT	CASSQDERLAGAGTGELFF
TRBV28	.	few	TRBJ1-1	TGTGCCAGCGTCTACAGGGAGGAAGCTTTCTTT	CASVYREEAFF
TRBV7-8	TRBD1	.	TRBJ2-7	TGTGCCAGCAGCGGGGGGACAGGGGGACACGAGCAGTACTTC	CASSGGTGGHEQYF
TRBV10-3	TRBD1	.	TRBJ1-5	TGTGCCATCAGACCGGGACAGGGACTAGGTCAGCCCCAGCATTTT	CAIRPGQGLGQPQHF
TRBV2	TRBD1	.	TRBJ2-2	TGTGCCAGCAGTCGGACAGGGGGCACCGGGGAGCTGTTTTTT	CASSRTGGTGELFF
TRBV6-1	.	.	TRBJ2-3	TGTGCCACTCTTACCACTAGCACAGATACGCAGTATTTT	CATLTTSTDTQYF
TRBV9	TRBD1	few	TRBJ1-2	TGTGCCAGCAGCCAGTACAGGGGGCACCTCTATGGCTACACCTTC	CASSQYRGHLYGYTF